These 17 T cell receptor beta chains originate from one sample sequenced in a study of somatic mutations in cytotoxic T cells in rheumatoid arthritis (TCRdb year 2017). Library preparation used the immunoSEQ multiplex PCR assay. TCRdb's version of the immuneACCESS table is confined to in-frame rearrangements and falls short of the full clone set. An unresolved V gene accounts for under half of the shortfall where checked; the remainder is of unknown origin. The sample has about 30,000 clones on record, approximately 85% of them singletons. Of the sample, 8% to 9% is held by the ten largest clones. The sequencing sample was made of CD8+ T cells sorted from blood. Every receptor here comes from an adult with rheumatoid arthritis.

The chain carries TRBV7-9 and TRBJ2-7, with D unresolved. The CDR3 consists of 14 residues. CDR1 SEHNR and CDR2 FQNEAQ come from the germline V gene (reference sequence). V lost 2 bases, J lost 0 bases, and 8 bases lay in between. DNA for the CDR3: TGTGCCAGCAGCTTATACCAAAGCTCCTACGAGCAGTACTTC. Protein: CASSLYQSSYEQYF.

V is TRBV6-5 and J is TRBJ1-1; no reliable D call. CDR3 length: 13 residues. Deletions cut 5 bases from V and 11 bases from J, with 18 bases between. CDR1 is MNHEY and CDR2 is SVGAGI in the germline V gene. In nucleotides, the CDR3 is TGTGCCAGCAGTCCAAACGTAGGTCTAGGGGCTTTCTTT. Translating it yields CASSPNVGLGAFF.

The chain is built from TRBV7-8 and TRBJ2-1, with a tentative D call TRBD2 (7 bases). Germline lookup yields CDR1 SGHVS and CDR2 FQNEAQ. V shed 5 bases and J shed 7 bases, with 21 bases lying between them. CDR3 length equals 16 residues. The CDR3, as DNA: TGTGCCAGCAGCGGTAGGGGGGGCGGCCCGGTGAATGAGCAGTTCTTC. Protein product: CASSGRGGGPVNEQFF.

This clone was seen only a few times. The gene calls are TRBV14 and TRBJ1-1; D gene unclear. Germline-derived CDR1 and CDR2 are SGHDN and FVKESK. Trimming removed 0 bases from V and 8 bases from J, with 10 bases in between. The CDR3 is made up of 13 amino acids. In nucleotides, the CDR3 is TGTGCCAGCAGCCAAGATTCACGAAGAGAAGCTTTCTTT. Protein sequence: CASSQDSRREAFF.

The chain combines TRBV19 with TRBJ1-5; D might be TRBD1 (6 bases). The CDR3 has 13 residues. The germline V gene has CDR1 LNHDA and CDR2 SQIVND (reference sequence). Between the trimmed V and J ends, which lost 3 bases and 6 bases, there was a span of 9 bases. CDR3 region: CASSIKGGQPQHF. The CDR3 DNA reads TGTGCCAGTAGTATCAAAGGGGGTCAGCCCCAGCATTTT.

V is TRBV23-1 and J is TRBJ2-5; tentative D call: TRBD2 (5 bases). TRBV23-1 is classed as an ORF, of uncertain function. The CDR3 has 12 amino acids. CDR3 sequence reads: CGLTDPGETQYF. The CDR3 DNA reads as TGCGGGTTGACTGATCCGGGGGAGACCCAGTACTTC.

The chain joins TRBV20-1 to TRBJ1-4; D remains ambiguous. Germline V gene sequence: CDR1 DFQATT, CDR2 SNEGSKA (reference sequence). With 2 bases removed from V and 8 bases from J, the gap between germline ends came to 3 bases. This CDR3 is 10 amino acids long. CDR3 in DNA: TGCAGTGCTAGAAGCGAAAAACTGTTTTTT. This encodes CSARSEKLFF.

V gene TRBV19 combines with J gene TRBJ1-1; D might be TRBD1 (5 bases). This CDR3 region has 15 residues. Germline CDR1 and CDR2: LNHDA and SQIVND (reference sequence). Trimming cost V 5 bases and J 3 bases, with 16 bases left between them. The DNA of the CDR3 is TGTGCCAGTAGTCCTGGCCCCAGGGTGGACACTGAAGCTTTCTTT. This gives the protein CASSPGPRVDTEAFF.

This clone was found once. This chain links TRBV7-2 with TRBJ2-1; TRBD1 agrees at 8 bases. Trimming removed 1 base from V and 4 bases from J; junction bases left unmatched: 9. The CDR3 is 17 residues long. Germline V lookup: CDR1 SGHTA, CDR2 FQGNSA. Here the CDR3 reads CASSLDPDRGAYNEQFF. The CDR3 DNA reads as TGTGCCAGCAGCTTAGATCCTGACAGGGGTGCTTACAATGAGCAGTTCTTC.

This clone was detected a few times. The J gene is TRBJ2-7, the V gene TRBV27; no clear D gene. CDR3 length: 12 residues. V gave up 2 bases and J gave up 6 bases, with 8 bases separating them. CDR1 MNHEY and CDR2 SMNVEV come from the germline V gene (reference sequence). The CDR3 DNA sequence: TGTGCCAGCAGTTTAAAGGGTCTCGAGCAGTACTTC. Protein product: CASSLKGLEQYF.

By share, this clone counts as medium-sized. The chain has TRBV6-5 and TRBJ1-2; tentatively, D is TRBD1 (6 bases). The V and J ends lost 6 bases and 4 bases respectively, with 18 bases between them. The CDR3 extends over 15 amino acids. Looked up from germline, CDR1 is MNHEY and CDR2 is SVGAGI. The CDR3 nucleotides are TGTGCCAGCAGCCCCATTACAGGGAGTCCCTATGGCTACACCTTC. This codes for CASSPITGSPYGYTF.

The chain employs TRBV11-1 and TRBJ2-1; maybe TRBD2 (5 bases). V lost 5 bases, J lost 7 bases, and 21 bases lay in between. The length of the CDR3 is 16 residues. The V gene's germline CDR1 is SGHAT and CDR2 FQDESV (reference sequence). As DNA, the CDR3 is TGTGCCAGCAGCCCCGGAGGCCGTAACGTCGGGAATGAGCAGTTCTTC. Translating it yields CASSPGGRNVGNEQFF.

CDR3 DNA sequence: TGTGCCAGCAGCGCCATCAGGGGGCGGGGGGAGACCCAGTACTTC. As protein: CASSAIRGRGETQYF. V usage is TRBV7-6 and J usage is TRBJ2-5; possibly TRBD1 for D (8 bases). The CDR3 is made up of 15 amino acids. In germline, CDR1 is SGHVS, CDR2 FNYEAQ. V dropped 5 bases and J dropped 5 bases, with 18 bases sitting between them.

The J gene is TRBJ2-7, the V gene TRBV2; D unresolved. Germline-derived CDR1 and CDR2 are SNHLY and FYNNEI. Trimming left V 1 base short and J 3 bases short, with 7 bases between. The CDR3 has 13 amino acids. The CDR3 sequence is CASSEGLFYEQYF. In DNA, the CDR3 is TGTGCCAGCAGTGAAGGGCTCTTCTACGAGCAGTACTTC.

The chain is built from TRBV4-3 and TRBJ2-3; 8 bases map to TRBD2. The CDR3 has 14 residues. CDR1 and CDR2 (germline): LGHNA, YSLEER. With 4 bases clipped from V and 5 bases from J, the junction kept 5 bases outside the gene matches. The CDR3 DNA reads TGCGCCAGCAGCCCGGGGCGGGGGGAAGATACGCAGTATTTT. This encodes CASSPGRGEDTQYF.

DNA for the CDR3: TGTGCCAGCAGAGTAGCGGGGGATCTAGAGACCCAGTACTTC. Translation: CASRVAGDLETQYF. V usage is TRBV27 and J usage is TRBJ2-5; 9 bases fit TRBD2. Germline CDR1 is MNHEY and CDR2 is SMNVEV (reference sequence). CDR3 length equals 14 residues. The ends lost 6 bases at V and 4 bases at J; junction bases unmatched: 6.

The rearrangement joins TRBV5-1 to TRBJ1-6; D may be TRBD1 (5 bases). V lost 0 bases and J lost 8, with 18 bases in between. Germline CDR1 is SGHRS and CDR2 is YFSETQ. The CDR3 runs to 17 residues. CDR3 sequence (DNA): TGCGCCAGCAGCTTGGGGTTATCGGGGATGGGGGATTCACCCCTCCACTTT. Translating gives CASSLGLSGMGDSPLHF.